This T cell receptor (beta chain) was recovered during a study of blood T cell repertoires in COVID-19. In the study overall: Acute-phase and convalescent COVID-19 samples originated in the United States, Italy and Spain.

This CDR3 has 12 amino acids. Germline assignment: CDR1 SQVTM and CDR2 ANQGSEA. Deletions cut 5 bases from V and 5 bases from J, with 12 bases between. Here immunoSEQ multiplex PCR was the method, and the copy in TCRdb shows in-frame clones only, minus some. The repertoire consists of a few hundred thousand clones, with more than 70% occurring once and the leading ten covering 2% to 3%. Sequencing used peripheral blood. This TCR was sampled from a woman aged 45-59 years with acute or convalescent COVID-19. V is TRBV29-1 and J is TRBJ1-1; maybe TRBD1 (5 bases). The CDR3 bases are TGCAGCGTTCGGCAGGGTATGACTGAAGCTTTCTTT. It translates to CSVRQGMTEAFF.